Each of the 7 T cell receptor beta chains below was sequenced from the same sample in a study of T cells in localized non-small cell lung cancer. Assay used: immunoSEQ multiplex PCR; TCRdb lists only in-frame clones, some missing. The sample lists over a thousand clones, about 26% occurring once. The material was lung tumor tissue, obtained before any cancer treatment. The source is a female donor older than 55 with stage III squamous cell lung carcinoma.

This clone has a handful of counts. V gene TRBV11-3 combines with J gene TRBJ1-4; 8 bases fit TRBD1. Trimming at V came to 6 bases and at J to 3 bases, leaving 12 bases not matched to a gene. There are 17 residues in the CDR3. Germline CDR1 SGHNT, CDR2 YENEEA. The CDR3 here is CASSVQGAYYANEKLFF. Written as DNA, the CDR3 is TGTGCCAGCAGTGTGCAGGGGGCTTACTACGCTAATGAAAAACTGTTTTTT.

The chain couples TRBV6-1 to TRBJ2-5; weak D call: TRBD1 (6 bases). Germline V gene lookup returns CDR1 MNHNS and CDR2 SASEGT. V was trimmed by 1 base and J by 1 base, leaving 13 bases between them. The CDR3 contains 16 residues. The CDR3 DNA sequence: TGTGCCAGCAGTGAAGGCAGGGGAGTGGTCCAAGAGACCCAGTACTTC. Translating gives CASSEGRGVVQETQYF.

This clone is large within its sample. J is TRBJ1-4 and V is TRBV28; tentative D call: TRBD1 (5 bases). CDR1 and CDR2 from the germline V gene are MDHEN and SYDVKM. V lost 5 bases to trimming and J lost 6 bases, with 16 bases between them. The CDR3 has 15 amino acids. CDR3 loop: CASSPREGIHEKLFF. The CDR3 coding sequence is TGTGCCAGCAGTCCTCGGGAGGGGATACATGAAAAACTGTTTTTT.

This clone showed up just a few times. The chain uses TRBV28 and TRBJ2-7; tentatively, D is TRBD1 or TRBD2 (6 bases each). The ends were cut back, 7 bases at V and 4 bases at J, with 17 bases in the middle. The CDR3 spans 14 residues. CDR1 is MDHEN and CDR2 is SYDVKM in the germline V gene. CDR3 protein: CASISRGRGYEQYF. The CDR3 DNA is TGTGCCAGCATCAGTCGGGGGCGGGGATACGAGCAGTACTTC.

V gene TRBV18 combines with J gene TRBJ1-5; possibly TRBD1 for D (6 bases). Trimming stripped 2 bases from V and 2 bases from J, with 13 bases between. The CDR3 is made up of 16 amino acids. CDR1 is KGHSH and CDR2 is LQKENI in the germline V gene. The CDR3 sequence is CASSPGGDIRNQPQHF. In nucleotides, the CDR3 is TGTGCCAGCTCACCAGGAGGGGACATCCGCAATCAGCCCCAGCATTTT.

The table lists this clone with a few counts. The chain recombines TRBV28 with TRBJ2-7, with TRBD2 identical over 14 bases. V gave up 10 bases and J gave up 7 bases; unmatched junction bases: 6. The CDR3 sequence is 13 residues long. Germline V CDR1 and CDR2: MDHEN, SYDVKM. The CDR3 loop is CATGTSGSKEQYF. In DNA, the CDR3 is TGTGCCACCGGGACTAGCGGGAGTAAAGAGCAGTACTTC.

The chain is built from TRBV6-8 and TRBJ1-1; a weak D match, TRBD1 (5 bases). Germline-derived CDR1 and CDR2 are MNHGY and SAAAGT. CDR3 length: 13 amino acids. V was shortened by 4 bases and J by 2 bases, with 8 bases between the two germline ends. As DNA, the CDR3 is TGTGCCAGCAGTTCAGGGAAAAACACTGAAGCTTTCTTT. Residues: CASSSGKNTEAFF.